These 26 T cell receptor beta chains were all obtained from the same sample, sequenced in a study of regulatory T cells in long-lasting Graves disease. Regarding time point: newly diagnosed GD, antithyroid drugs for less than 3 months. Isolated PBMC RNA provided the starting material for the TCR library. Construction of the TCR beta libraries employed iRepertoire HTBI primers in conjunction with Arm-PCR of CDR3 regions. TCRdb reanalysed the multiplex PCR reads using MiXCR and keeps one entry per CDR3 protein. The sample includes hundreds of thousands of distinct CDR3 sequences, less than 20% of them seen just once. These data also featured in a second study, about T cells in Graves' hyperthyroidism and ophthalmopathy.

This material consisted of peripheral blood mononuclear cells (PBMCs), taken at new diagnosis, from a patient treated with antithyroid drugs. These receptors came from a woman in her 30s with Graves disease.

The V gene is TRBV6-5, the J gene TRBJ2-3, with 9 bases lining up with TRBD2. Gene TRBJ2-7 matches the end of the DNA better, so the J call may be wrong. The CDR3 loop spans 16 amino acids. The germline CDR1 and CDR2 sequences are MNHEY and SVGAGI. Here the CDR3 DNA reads TGTGCCAGCAGTTACTCGGGGCTAGCGGGAACCTACGAGCAGTACTTC. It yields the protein CASSYSGLAGTYEQYF.

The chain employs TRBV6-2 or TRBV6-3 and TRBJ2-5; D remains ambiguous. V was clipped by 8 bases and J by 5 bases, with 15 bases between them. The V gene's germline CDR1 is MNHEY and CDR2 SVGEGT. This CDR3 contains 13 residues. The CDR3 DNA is TGTGCCAGCTCCGAAGTTGCCGCGGAGACCCAGTACTTC. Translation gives CASSEVAAETQYF.

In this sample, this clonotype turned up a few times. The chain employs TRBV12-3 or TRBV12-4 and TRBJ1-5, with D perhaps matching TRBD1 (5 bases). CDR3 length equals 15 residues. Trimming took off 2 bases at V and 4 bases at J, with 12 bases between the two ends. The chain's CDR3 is CASSLNRQRNQPQHF. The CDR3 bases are TGTGCCAGCAGTTTAAACCGACAGAGAAATCAGCCCCAGCATTTT.

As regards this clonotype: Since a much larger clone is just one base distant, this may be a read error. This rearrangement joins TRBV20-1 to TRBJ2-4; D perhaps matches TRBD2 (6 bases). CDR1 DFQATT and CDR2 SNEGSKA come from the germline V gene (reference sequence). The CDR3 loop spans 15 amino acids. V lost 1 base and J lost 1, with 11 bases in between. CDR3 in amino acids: CSARAGDGAKNIQYF. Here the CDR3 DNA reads TGCAGTGCTAGAGCGGGAGATGGGGCCAAAAACATTCAGTACTTC.

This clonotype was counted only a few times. This CDR3 is CASTPPERSSYNEQFF. Written as DNA, the CDR3 is TGTGCCAGTACCCCCCCAGAGCGAAGCTCCTACAATGAGCAGTTCTTC. The J gene is TRBJ2-1, the V gene TRBV19, with D uncertain. Trimming removed 7 bases from V and 0 bases from J, with 16 bases in between. Germline V lookup: CDR1 LNHDA, CDR2 SQIVND (reference sequence). This CDR3 region has 16 residues.

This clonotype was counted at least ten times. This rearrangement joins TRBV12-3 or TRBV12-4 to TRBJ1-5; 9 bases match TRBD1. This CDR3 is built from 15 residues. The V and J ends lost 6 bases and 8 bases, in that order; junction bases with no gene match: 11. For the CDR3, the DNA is TGTGCCAGCAGGAGGGGACAGGGCCCGTATGAGCCCCAGCATTTT. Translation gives CASRRGQGPYEPQHF.

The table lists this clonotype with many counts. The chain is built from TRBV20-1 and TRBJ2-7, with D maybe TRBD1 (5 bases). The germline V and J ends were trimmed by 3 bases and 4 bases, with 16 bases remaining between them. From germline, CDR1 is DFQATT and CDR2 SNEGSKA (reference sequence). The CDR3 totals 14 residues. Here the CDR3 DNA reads TGCAGTGCTAGTCTCGGACAAGACTTTTACGAGCAGTACTTC. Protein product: CSASLGQDFYEQYF.

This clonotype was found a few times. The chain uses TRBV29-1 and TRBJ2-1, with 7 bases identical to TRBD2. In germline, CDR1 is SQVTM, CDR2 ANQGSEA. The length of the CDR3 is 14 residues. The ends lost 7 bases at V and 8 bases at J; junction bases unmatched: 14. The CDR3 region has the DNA TGCAGCGCCCCCCTAGCGGAGAAGGTGGATGAGCAGTTCTTC. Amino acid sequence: CSAPLAEKVDEQFF.

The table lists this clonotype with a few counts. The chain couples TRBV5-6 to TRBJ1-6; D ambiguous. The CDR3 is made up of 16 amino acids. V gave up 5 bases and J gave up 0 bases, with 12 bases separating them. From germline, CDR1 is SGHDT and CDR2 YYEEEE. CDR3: CASRRQQSSYNSPLHF. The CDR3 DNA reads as TGTGCCAGCAGGCGCCAACAGAGCTCCTATAATTCACCCCTCCACTTT.

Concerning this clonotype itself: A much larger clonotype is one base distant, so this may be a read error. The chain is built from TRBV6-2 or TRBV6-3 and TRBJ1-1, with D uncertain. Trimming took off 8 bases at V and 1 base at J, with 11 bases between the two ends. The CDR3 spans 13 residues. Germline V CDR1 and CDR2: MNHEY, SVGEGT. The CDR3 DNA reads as TGTGCCAGCCCGAAGATTACGAACACTGAAGCTTTCTTT. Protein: CASPKITNTEAFF.

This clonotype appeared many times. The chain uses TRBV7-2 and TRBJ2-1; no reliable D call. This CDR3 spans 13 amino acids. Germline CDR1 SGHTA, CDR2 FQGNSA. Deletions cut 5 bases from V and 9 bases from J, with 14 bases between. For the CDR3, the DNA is TGTGCCAGCAGCCCGTTGTTAGTCGGTGAGCAGTTCTTC. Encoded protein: CASSPLLVGEQFF.

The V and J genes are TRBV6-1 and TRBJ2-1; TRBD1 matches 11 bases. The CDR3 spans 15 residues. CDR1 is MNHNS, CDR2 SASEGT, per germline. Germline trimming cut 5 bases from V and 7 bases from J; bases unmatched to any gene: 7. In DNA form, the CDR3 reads TGTGCCAGCAGTCACGGGACAGGGGGGTCAAATGAGCAGTTCTTC. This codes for CASSHGTGGSNEQFF.

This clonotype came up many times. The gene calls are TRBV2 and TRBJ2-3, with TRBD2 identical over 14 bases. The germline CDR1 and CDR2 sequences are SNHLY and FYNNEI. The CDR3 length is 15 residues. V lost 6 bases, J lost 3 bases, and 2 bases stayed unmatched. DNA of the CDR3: TGTGCCAGCAGGGGACTAGCGGGAGTTACAGATACGCAGTATTTT. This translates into CASRGLAGVTDTQYF.

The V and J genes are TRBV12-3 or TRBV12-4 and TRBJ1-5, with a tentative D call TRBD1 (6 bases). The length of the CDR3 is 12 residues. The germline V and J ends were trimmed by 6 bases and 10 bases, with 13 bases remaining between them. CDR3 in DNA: TGTGCCAGCAGGGCGGGGGCCGATCCCCAGCATTTT. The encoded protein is CASRAGADPQHF.

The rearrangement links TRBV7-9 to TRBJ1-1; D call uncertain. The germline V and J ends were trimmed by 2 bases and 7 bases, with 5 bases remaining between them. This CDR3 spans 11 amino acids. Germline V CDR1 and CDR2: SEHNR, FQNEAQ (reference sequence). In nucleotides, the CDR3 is TGTGCCAGCAGCTTACGAGGTGAAGCTTTCTTT. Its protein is CASSLRGEAFF.

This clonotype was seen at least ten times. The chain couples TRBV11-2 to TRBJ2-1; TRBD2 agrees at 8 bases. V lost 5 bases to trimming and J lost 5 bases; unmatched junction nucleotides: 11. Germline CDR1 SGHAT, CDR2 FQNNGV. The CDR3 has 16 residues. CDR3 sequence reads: CASSPSRGLGDNEQFF. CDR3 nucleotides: TGTGCCAGCAGCCCGAGCCGGGGACTAGGTGACAATGAGCAGTTCTTC.

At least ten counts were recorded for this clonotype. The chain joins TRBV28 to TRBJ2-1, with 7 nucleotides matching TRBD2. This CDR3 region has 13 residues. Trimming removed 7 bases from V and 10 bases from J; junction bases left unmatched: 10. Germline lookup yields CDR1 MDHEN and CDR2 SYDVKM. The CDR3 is CASKPHGRPEQFF. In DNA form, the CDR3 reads TGTGCCAGCAAGCCGCACGGGAGGCCCGAGCAGTTCTTC.

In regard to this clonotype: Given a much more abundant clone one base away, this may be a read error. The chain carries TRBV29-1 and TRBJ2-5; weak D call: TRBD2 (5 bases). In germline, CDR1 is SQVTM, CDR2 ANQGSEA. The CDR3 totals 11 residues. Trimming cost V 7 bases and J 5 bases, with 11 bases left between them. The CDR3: CSGGRRETQYF. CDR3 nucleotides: TGCAGCGGCGGACGGAGGGAGACCCAGTACTTC.

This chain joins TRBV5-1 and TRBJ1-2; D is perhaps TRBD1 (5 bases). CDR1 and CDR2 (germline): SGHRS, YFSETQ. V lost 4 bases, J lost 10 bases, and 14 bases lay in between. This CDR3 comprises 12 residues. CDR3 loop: CASSASREDYTF. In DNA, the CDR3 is TGCGCCAGCAGCGCAAGCAGGGAGGACTACACCTTC.

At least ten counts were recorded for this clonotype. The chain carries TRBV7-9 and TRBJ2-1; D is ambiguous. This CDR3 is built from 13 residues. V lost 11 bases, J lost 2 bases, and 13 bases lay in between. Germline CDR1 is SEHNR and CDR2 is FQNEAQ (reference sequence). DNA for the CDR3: TGTGCCGTCCCGGATGGGGCCTACAATGAGCAGTTCTTC. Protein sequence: CAVPDGAYNEQFF.

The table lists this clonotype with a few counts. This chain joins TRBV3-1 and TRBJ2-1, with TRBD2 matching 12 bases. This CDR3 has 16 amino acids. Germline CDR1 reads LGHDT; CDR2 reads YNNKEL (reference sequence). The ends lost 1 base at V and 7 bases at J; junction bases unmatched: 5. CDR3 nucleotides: TGTGCCAGCAGCCAAGTGGGGACTAGCGGGCTGAATGAGCAGTTCTTC. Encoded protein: CASSQVGTSGLNEQFF.

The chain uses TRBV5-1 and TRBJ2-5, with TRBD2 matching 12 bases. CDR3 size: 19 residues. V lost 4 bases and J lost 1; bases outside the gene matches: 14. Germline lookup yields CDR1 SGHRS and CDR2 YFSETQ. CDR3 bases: TGCGCCAGCAGCCAACTTAGGACTAGCGGGAACAGAGGCCAAGAGACCCAGTACTTC. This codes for CASSQLRTSGNRGQETQYF. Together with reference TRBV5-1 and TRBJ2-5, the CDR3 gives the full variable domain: KAGVTQTPRYLIKTRGQQVTLSCSPISGHRSVSWYQQTPGQGLQFLFEYFSETQRNKGNFPGRFSGRQFSNSRSEMNVSTLELGDSALYLCASSQLRTSGNRGQETQYFGPGTRLLVL.

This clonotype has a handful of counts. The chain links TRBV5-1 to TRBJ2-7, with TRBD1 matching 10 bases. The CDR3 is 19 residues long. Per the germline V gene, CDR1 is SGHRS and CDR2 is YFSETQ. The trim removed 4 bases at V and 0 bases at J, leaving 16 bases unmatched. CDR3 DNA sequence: TGCGCCAGCAGCCCACCGGGACAGGGGCGTCCCCTCCTCTCCTACGAGCAGTACTTC. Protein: CASSPPGQGRPLLSYEQYF.

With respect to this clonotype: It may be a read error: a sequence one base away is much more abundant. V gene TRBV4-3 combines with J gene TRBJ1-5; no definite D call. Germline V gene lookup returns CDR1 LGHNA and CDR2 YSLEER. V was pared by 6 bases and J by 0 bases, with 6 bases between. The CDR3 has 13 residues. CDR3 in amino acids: CASRQYSNQPQHF. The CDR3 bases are TGCGCCAGCAGACAATATAGCAATCAGCCCCAGCATTTT.

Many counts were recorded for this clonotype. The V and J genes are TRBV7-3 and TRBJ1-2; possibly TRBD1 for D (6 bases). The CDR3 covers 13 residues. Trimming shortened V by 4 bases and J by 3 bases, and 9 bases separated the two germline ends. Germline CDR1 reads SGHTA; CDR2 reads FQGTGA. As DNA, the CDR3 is TGTGCCAGCAGCTCTACAGGGTACTATGGCTACACCTTC. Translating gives CASSSTGYYGYTF.

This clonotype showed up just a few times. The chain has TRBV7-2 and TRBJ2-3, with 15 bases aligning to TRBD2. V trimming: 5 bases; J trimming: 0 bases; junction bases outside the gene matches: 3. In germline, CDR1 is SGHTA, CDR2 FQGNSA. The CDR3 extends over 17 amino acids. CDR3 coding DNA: TGTGCCAGCAGCCCGGGACTAGCGGGAGGAAGCACAGATACGCAGTATTTT. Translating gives CASSPGLAGGSTDTQYF.